Below are 8 T cell receptor beta chains sequenced from a single sample in a study of OX40 agonist ivuxolimab in advanced cancers. Libraries were prepared by immunoSEQ multiplex PCR; TCRdb keeps only in-frame clonotypes and omits some of them. The sample yields around 46,000 clones, 75% to 95% seen once. The sequences come from CD4+ or CD8+ T cells sorted from blood, collected in a trial of the OX40 agonist ivuxolimab. These receptors all come from an adult with an advanced solid tumor such as melanoma, head and neck, liver or kidney cancer.

This chain connects TRBV7-2 to TRBJ1-5; the match to TRBD1 covers 7 bases. Germline V gives CDR1 SGHTA, CDR2 FQGNSA. The CDR3 spans 18 residues. Trimming removed 0 bases from V and 1 base from J; junction bases left unmatched: 9. This CDR3 reads CASSLAPWDSLSNQPQHF. The CDR3 DNA sequence: TGTGCCAGCAGCTTAGCGCCCTGGGACAGCCTGAGCAATCAGCCCCAGCATTTT.

The CDR3 loop reads CASSLSWASGPWDTQYF. The CDR3 nucleotides read TGTGCCAGCAGTTTATCGTGGGCTAGCGGGCCGTGGGATACGCAGTATTTT. The chain links TRBV27 to TRBJ2-3; 8 bases map to TRBD2. The CDR3 covers 17 residues. In germline, CDR1 is MNHEY, CDR2 SMNVEV (reference sequence). V shed 0 bases, J shed 6 bases, and the junction held 11 bases outside the gene matches.

The genes are TRBV4-1 and TRBJ1-5; 7 bases line up with TRBD1. J was trimmed by 0 bases and V by 1 base; bases with no gene match: 3. Germline V gives CDR1 MGHRA, CDR2 YSYEKL. The CDR3 covers 16 residues. The CDR3 DNA follows: TGCGCCAGCAGCCAAGTACAGGGGAGTAGCAATCAGCCCCAGCATTTT. Its translation is CASSQVQGSSNQPQHF.

The rearrangement links TRBV7-9 to TRBJ2-7; tentative D call: TRBD1 (6 bases). V lost 1 base to trimming and J lost 0 bases, with 7 bases between them. This CDR3 contains 14 residues. In germline, CDR1 is SEHNR, CDR2 FQNEAQ (reference sequence). The CDR3 nucleotides are TGTGCCAGCAGCTTAGTGGACAGCTCCTACGAGCAGTACTTC. Translated, it gives CASSLVDSSYEQYF. Looking up the rest from reference TRBV7-9 and TRBJ2-7 gives the full variable domain: DTGVSQNPRHKITKRGQNVTFRCDPISEHNRLYWYRQTLGQGPEFLTYFQNEAQLEKSRLLSDRFSAERPKGSFSTLEIQRTEQGDSAMYLCASSLVDSSYEQYFGPGTRLTVT.

This chain joins TRBV6-1 and TRBJ2-3; 7 bases are a match to TRBD2. Germline V gene data show CDR1 as MNHNS and CDR2 as SASEGT. V lost 3 bases and J lost 0; bases outside the gene matches: 9. CDR3 length equals 17 residues. The CDR3: CASSDLRERTSTDTQYF. The CDR3 DNA follows: TGTGCCAGCAGTGACTTGCGGGAGAGAACTAGCACAGATACGCAGTATTTT.

The chain recombines TRBV19 with TRBJ2-1; D gene ambiguous. V lost 11 bases, J lost 6 bases, and 17 bases lay in between. The CDR3 has 13 residues. Looked up from germline, CDR1 is LNHDA and CDR2 is SQIVND (reference sequence). This CDR3 is CAASSRRSNEQFF. Written as DNA, the CDR3 is TGTGCCGCCTCCTCTCGGCGAAGCAATGAGCAGTTCTTC.

A single count supports this clone. The chain combines TRBV11-2 with TRBJ2-7; 16 bases line up with TRBD2. Germline assignment: CDR1 SGHAT and CDR2 FQNNGV. After removal of 5 bases from V and 2 bases from J, the junction contained 3 bases not matched to a gene. The CDR3 totals 16 residues. CDR3 sequence (DNA): TGTGCCAGCAGCCCAGGGACTAGCGGGAGGGCCTACGAGCAGTACTTC. Amino acids: CASSPGTSGRAYEQYF.

The V call is TRBV7-9, the J call TRBJ1-2; D remains unclear. From germline, CDR1 is SEHNR and CDR2 FQNEAQ (reference sequence). The CDR3 sequence is 12 residues long. V lost 1 base to trimming and J lost 6 bases, with 6 bases between them. The CDR3 loop is CASSLGGHGYTF. CDR3 DNA sequence: TGTGCCAGCAGCTTAGGTGGACATGGCTACACCTTC.